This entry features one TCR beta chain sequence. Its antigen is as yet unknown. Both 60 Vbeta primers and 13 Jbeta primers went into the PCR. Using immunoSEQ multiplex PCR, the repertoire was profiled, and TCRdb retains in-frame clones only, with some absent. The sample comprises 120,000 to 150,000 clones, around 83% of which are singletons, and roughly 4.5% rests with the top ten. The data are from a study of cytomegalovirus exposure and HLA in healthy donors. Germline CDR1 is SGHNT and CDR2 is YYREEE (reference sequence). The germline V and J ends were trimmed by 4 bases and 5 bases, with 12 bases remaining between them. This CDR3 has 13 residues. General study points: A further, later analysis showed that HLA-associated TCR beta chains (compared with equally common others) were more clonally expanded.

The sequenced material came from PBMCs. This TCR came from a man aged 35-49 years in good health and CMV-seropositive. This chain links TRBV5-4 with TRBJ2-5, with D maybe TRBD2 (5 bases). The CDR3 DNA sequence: TGTGCCAGCAGCCCGCCGGACTGGGAGACCCAGTACTTC. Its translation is CASSPPDWETQYF.